This TCR beta chain was captured in a study of CD8+ T cells in alopecia areata (dated 2018 in TCRdb). About the study as a whole: The treated patients took part in an open-label pilot trial in which moderate-to-severe alopecia areata was treated with oral tofacitinib at 5 to 10 mg twice daily. Patients received tofacitinib for 6 to 18 months and were then followed off drug for 6 months to check for delayed response and recurrence. To study T cell clonal expansion in alopecia areata, the researchers applied high-throughput TCRbeta sequencing to both the C3H/HeJ mouse model and human patients. Scalp tissue and sorted CD4+ and CD8+ peripheral blood T cells from patchy and totalis/universalis alopecia areata patients and from healthy controls were covered by human TCRbeta sequencing. Patients on tofacitinib were biopsied at baseline and after 4 and 24 weeks of treatment, and several of the patients also had a later scalp biopsy. Clonality in the scalp was compared among normal scalp (n=4), patchy alopecia areata scalp (n=8), and alopecia totalis/universalis scalp (n=8). The RNA source kit depended on sample type: the PAXgene miRNA kit for fixed scalp, the miRNeasy kit for PBMCs, and the RNeasy kit for mouse skin. TCRbeta CDR3 regions were amplified by immunoSEQ multiplex PCR using 35 Vbeta forward and 13 Jbeta reverse primers. What the study reported, not specific to this receptor: Shared TCR sequences between patients were less evident than in mice, which may be partly attributable to HLA diversity in the patient population. Compared with normal scalp, lesional scalp had higher clonality and more expanded CD8+ clones, particularly in alopecia totalis/universalis, a pattern that suggests antigenic drive. Scalp TCR repertoire analysis is complicated because resident alphabeta T cells in normal human skin are also sequenced, whereas mouse skin is dominated by gammadelta T cells.

A note on this clone: Its recognized antigen is unknown. No clone much larger than this one lies a single base away; base qualities are absent.

The receptor library was made with the immunoSEQ multiplex PCR assay. RNA was extracted from all samples and reverse transcribed into cDNA as template for TCR sequencing. SuperScript III was used to make first-strand cDNA, primed with a 2:1 mix of oligo-dT and random hexamers. A synthetic immune receptor repertoire was used to measure amplification bias, and any remaining bias was corrected computationally. As for the authors' bioinformatics: After raw reads were preprocessed to remove errors, the CDR3 was defined following IMGT conventions as running from the conserved cysteine to phenylalanine. Clonality was computed as 1 minus the Shannon entropy, with the entropy normalized by log2 of the number of productive unique TCRs. Scalp TCRbeta sequences were cross-referenced with sorted blood CD4 and CD8 repertoires so that the CD4 or CD8 identity of scalp clones could be inferred. Entries here come from immuneACCESS through TCRdb and include only in-frame sequences with V and J called. Some clones fail to appear in such tables; in the studies checked, an unresolved V gene covers under half of the shortfall, and the cause of the remainder is unknown. The V and J calls and clone size were taken over from that table, and D and trimming were inferred from the DNA. The sample table shows 150,000 or so clones, and around 87% are seen once. Of the sample, less than 15% is held by the ten largest clones.

The CDR3 has 13 amino acids, counting the end cysteine and phenylalanine. The only DNA kept is the CDR3, 39 bases in frame from the first base. Looking up the germline V gene (reference sequence) yields CDR1 GTSNPN and CDR2 SVGIG. Trimming removed 7 bases from V and 8 bases from J; the gene matches leave 13 bases unexplained. Taken with the paper, the label for time point translates to: baseline before oral tofacitinib. Lesional scalp punch biopsies and peripheral blood were obtained from alopecia areata patients. After PBMCs were isolated by density centrifugation and stained for CD3, CD4 and CD8, a FACSAria was used to sort CD4+ and CD8+ T cells.

Sample: CD8+ T cells sorted from blood, taken at week 0. The rearrangement joined TRBV30 to TRBJ1-2, with TRBD1 identical over 7 junction bases. The sequence came from a human donor with alopecia areata. The DNA sequence is TGTGCCTACCACAGGGGATTAAGGGAAGGCTACACCTTC. Translation gives CAYHRGLREGYTF.